The 30 T cell receptor beta chains below all came from one sample that was sequenced in a study of T-cell reconstitution after alpha-beta-depleted transplantation in children. The authors prepared the TCRbeta library with unique molecular identifiers. Using its own MiXCR run on the PCR reads, TCRdb lists one record per CDR3 protein. The data hold 450,000 to 550,000 distinct CDR3 sequences, with 9.5% to 12% observed a single time. The source material was PBMCs, mostly from graft donor cells, sampled 180 days after TCRalphabeta/CD19-depleted stem cell transplant. These receptors originate from a female patient younger than 10 who had a stem cell transplant for aplastic anemia, so the T cells may come from the graft donor.

CDR3 loop: CASSLTLRGTEAFF. The CDR3 nucleotides read TGTGCCAGCAGCTTAACGTTACGCGGCACCGAAGCTTTCTTT. The chain uses TRBV7-9 and TRBJ1-1; no clear D gene. This CDR3 region has 14 residues. V was cut by 2 bases and J by 8 bases, with 15 bases left in between. CDR1 is SEHNR, CDR2 FQNEAQ, per germline (reference sequence).

The chain links TRBV14 to TRBJ2-3, with 7 bases fitting TRBD2. The CDR3 covers 17 residues. V was pared by 0 bases and J by 2 bases, with 8 bases of the junction left unmatched. Germline V gives CDR1 SGHDN, CDR2 FVKESK. The CDR3 protein is CASSQDSSGGPTDTQYF. The CDR3 DNA reads TGTGCCAGCAGCCAAGATTCGTCGGGAGGCCCCACAGATACGCAGTATTTT.

This rearrangement joins TRBV12-3 or TRBV12-4 to TRBJ1-5; D unresolved. CDR3 length: 15 residues. V lost 4 bases and J 1 base, leaving 11 bases between the germline ends. This chain's CDR3 is CASSSEYLSNQPQHF. In DNA form, the CDR3 reads TGTGCCAGCAGTTCGGAATACCTGAGCAATCAGCCCCAGCATTTT.

This clonotype has at least ten counts. The J gene is TRBJ2-1, the V gene TRBV24-1; TRBD1 matches 8 bases. The V segment lost 4 bases and the J segment 5 bases; nucleotides outside the gene matches: 6. This CDR3 region has 15 residues. Germline CDR1 reads KGHDR; CDR2 reads SFDVKD. CDR3 sequence: CATSEPGQVHNEQFF. CDR3 nucleotides: TGTGCCACCAGTGAACCGGGACAGGTCCACAATGAGCAGTTCTTC.

This chain uses TRBV5-1 with TRBJ1-1, with D unresolved. From germline, CDR1 is SGHRS and CDR2 YFSETQ. The CDR3 covers 15 residues. The germline V and J ends were trimmed by 1 base and 1 base, with 11 bases remaining between them. The CDR3 loop reads CASSLSGRKNTEAFF. DNA of the CDR3: TGCGCCAGCAGCTTGTCGGGCAGAAAGAACACTGAAGCTTTCTTT. The full variable domain, in which reference TRBV5-1 and TRBJ1-1 provide the parts outside the CDR3, is KAGVTQTPRYLIKTRGQQVTLSCSPISGHRSVSWYQQTPGQGLQFLFEYFSETQRNKGNFPGRFSGRQFSNSRSEMNVSTLELGDSALYLCASSLSGRKNTEAFFGQGTRLTVV.

This chain joins TRBV28 and TRBJ2-2, with D unresolved. Per the germline V gene, CDR1 is MDHEN and CDR2 is SYDVKM. The CDR3 spans 13 residues. CDR3 amino acids: CVTTDSNTGELFF. CDR3 DNA: TGTGTTACGACGGATTCGAACACCGGGGAGCTGTTTTTT.

This clonotype has more than one count but fewer than ten. The chain combines TRBV21-1 with TRBJ1-5; TRBD1, the D gene given by the table, was not confirmed from the DNA. TRBV21-1 is marked as a pseudogene. The CDR3 length is 18 residues. The DNA of the CDR3 is TGTGCCAGCAGCCACCGGGACGGGGGCCGTTGGCGCAATCAGCCCCAGCATTTT. The encoded protein is CASSHRDGGRWRNQPQHF.

The chain recombines TRBV29-1 with TRBJ2-1; 8 positions agree with TRBD2. Germline CDR1 and CDR2: SQVTM and ANQGSEA. The length of the CDR3 is 17 residues. Trimming cost V 3 bases and J 0 bases; bases outside gene matches: 10. CDR3 nucleotide sequence: TGCAGCGTTGATGGCCTAGCGGGCGTCAGCTCCTACAATGAGCAGTTCTTC. It yields the protein CSVDGLAGVSSYNEQFF.

The chain recombines TRBV4-3 with TRBJ2-3; 8 nucleotides match TRBD2. Germline CDR1 LGHNA, CDR2 YSLEER. The CDR3 contains 16 residues. Trimming at V came to 0 bases and at J to 5 bases, leaving 7 bases not matched to a gene. The CDR3 sequence is CASSQDDREGKDTQYF. CDR3 DNA sequence: TGCGCCAGCAGCCAAGATGACCGGGAGGGTAAAGATACGCAGTATTTT.

This clonotype occurred a few times. The rearrangement links TRBV6-1 to TRBJ2-7; TRBD1 aligns across 7 bases. This CDR3 region has 16 residues. With V trimmed by 7 bases and J by 3 bases, 15 bases remained unmatched. Germline V gene lookup returns CDR1 MNHNS and CDR2 SASEGT. The CDR3 protein is CASKFRQGAFNYEQYF. The DNA for the CDR3 is TGTGCCAGCAAATTCAGACAGGGAGCCTTTAACTACGAGCAGTACTTC.

Worth noting for this clonotype: Germline is not matched at one junction end, which may reflect a read error. This chain connects TRBV20-1 to TRBJ2-3; 7 bases map to TRBD1. The CDR3 is 15 amino acids. Germline CDR1 DFQATT, CDR2 SNEGSKA (reference sequence). This CDR3 is CSAREGAKLADTQYF. The CDR3 DNA follows: TGCAGTGCAAGAGAGGGGGCTAAACTGGCAGATACGCAGTATTTT.

The chain joins TRBV6-2 or TRBV6-3 to TRBJ2-7; 7 bases line up with TRBD1. Germline-derived CDR1 and CDR2 are MNHEY and SVGEGT. There are 15 residues in the CDR3. The ends lost 6 bases at V and 3 bases at J; junction bases unmatched: 11. The CDR3 reads CASSQLSGQDYEQYF. The CDR3, as DNA: TGTGCCAGCAGCCAATTATCCGGACAGGACTACGAGCAGTACTTC.

The genes are TRBV6-1 and TRBJ1-6, with TRBD1 as a possible D gene (5 bases). The CDR3 is made up of 14 amino acids. The V and J ends lost 6 bases and 5 bases respectively, with 11 bases between them. CDR1 is MNHNS and CDR2 is SASEGT in the germline V gene. The CDR3 sequence is CASRTDPNNSPLHF. CDR3 bases: TGTGCCAGCAGGACAGACCCGAATAATTCACCCCTCCACTTT.

The chain recombines TRBV9 with TRBJ2-7, with D uncertain. V lost 3 bases and J 3 bases, leaving 13 bases between the germline ends. CDR1 is SGDLS, CDR2 YYNGEE, per germline. The length of the CDR3 is 14 residues. CDR3 DNA: TGTGCCAGCAGCGAAAGAGTGGAAGGCTACGAGCAGTACTTC. It codes for CASSERVEGYEQYF.

The rearrangement uses TRBV28 and TRBJ2-5, with D perhaps matching TRBD1 (6 bases). Trimming removed 8 bases at V and 5 bases at J, with 18 bases between. The CDR3 length is 14 residues. From germline, CDR1 is MDHEN and CDR2 SYDVKM. This chain's CDR3 is CASVLSGVAETQYF. CDR3 sequence (DNA): TGTGCCAGCGTTTTATCAGGGGTGGCGGAGACCCAGTACTTC.

This clonotype was seen more than once but under ten times. V gene TRBV6-2 or TRBV6-3 combines with J gene TRBJ2-1; 12 nucleotides agree with TRBD1. This CDR3 region has 16 residues. Germline CDR1 is MNHEY and CDR2 is SVGEGT. The trim removed 7 bases at V and 8 bases at J, leaving 12 bases unmatched. The DNA for the CDR3 is TGTGCCAGCAACGGATCACCGGGACAGGGGGCCTATGAGCAGTTCTTC. Encoded protein: CASNGSPGQGAYEQFF.

The chain couples TRBV2 to TRBJ1-5, with D uncertain. CDR1 SNHLY and CDR2 FYNNEI come from the germline V gene. V was cut by 2 bases and J by 2 bases, with 10 bases left in between. This CDR3 contains 15 residues. CDR3 sequence: CASSESENGNQPQHF. The CDR3 nucleotides read TGTGCCAGCAGTGAATCGGAAAATGGCAATCAGCCCCAGCATTTT.

V usage is TRBV12-5 and J usage is TRBJ2-2; D ambiguous. CDR3 size: 15 residues. Germline CDR1 is LGHNT and CDR2 is FRNRAP. The V and J ends lost 6 bases and 7 bases respectively, with 18 bases between them. CDR3 sequence reads: CASGPHPDARGELFF. For the CDR3, the DNA is TGTGCTAGTGGGCCTCACCCGGACGCGCGCGGGGAGCTGTTTTTT.

This clonotype was counted at least ten times. The genes are TRBV29-1 and TRBJ2-5, with 10 nucleotides matching TRBD2. The CDR3 length is 13 residues. V lost 7 bases, J lost 5 bases, and 7 bases stayed unmatched. Per germline, CDR1 SQVTM and CDR2 ANQGSEA. DNA for the CDR3: TGCAGCGCAGACGGACTAGCGGAGGAGACCCAGTACTTC. This gives the protein CSADGLAEETQYF.

This chain uses TRBV5-1 with TRBJ2-2, with D hard to call. Germline values: CDR1 SGHRS, CDR2 YFSETQ. Trimming took off 4 bases at V and 7 bases at J, with 14 bases between the two ends. This CDR3 has 14 amino acids. The CDR3 nucleotides are TGCGCCAGCAGCCGAGCTAGAGACGGCGGGGAGCTGTTTTTT. This sequence encodes CASSRARDGGELFF.

This clonotype was observed a few times. This chain connects TRBV20-1 to TRBJ2-7; the D gene could be TRBD1 or TRBD2 (5 bases each). CDR1 is DFQATT and CDR2 is SNEGSKA in the germline V gene (reference sequence). V was trimmed by 7 bases and J by 4 bases, leaving 11 bases between them. This CDR3 is 11 amino acids long. The CDR3 reads CSEKGRYEQYF. CDR3 DNA sequence: TGCAGTGAAAAGGGACGGTACGAGCAGTACTTC.

This clonotype appeared a few times. The rearrangement uses TRBV12-3 or TRBV12-4 and TRBJ2-1; TRBD2 matches 9 bases. The CDR3 contains 17 residues. J was trimmed by 6 bases and V by 5 bases; bases with no gene match: 14. The CDR3 spells CASSLSSGREGRNEQFF. As DNA, the CDR3 is TGTGCCAGCAGTCTCAGCTCGGGGCGGGAGGGCCGCAATGAGCAGTTCTTC.

This clonotype was counted between two and nine times. The chain employs TRBV7-2 and TRBJ2-2; the D gene is possibly TRBD2 (5 bases). The CDR3 totals 15 residues. Germline V gives CDR1 SGHTA, CDR2 FQGNSA. Between the trimmed V and J ends, which lost 1 base and 13 bases, there was a span of 19 bases. The CDR3 loop reads CASSLGGFGTGPLFF. CDR3 sequence (DNA): TGTGCCAGCAGCTTAGGCGGGTTCGGAACCGGGCCGCTGTTTTTT.

This rearrangement joins TRBV15 to TRBJ2-1; D is uncertain. Germline V gene lookup returns CDR1 LNHNV and CDR2 YYDKDF (reference sequence). Trimming cost V 1 base and J 0 bases, with 10 bases left between them. The length of the CDR3 is 16 residues. The CDR3 loop reads CATSRGHPSSYNEQFF. DNA of the CDR3: TGTGCCACCAGCAGAGGACACCCGAGCTCCTACAATGAGCAGTTCTTC.

Many counts were recorded for this clonotype. This rearrangement joins TRBV18 to TRBJ1-2, with a possible D match to TRBD1 (5 bases). This CDR3 has 13 residues. V lost 3 bases, J lost 8 bases, and 13 bases lay in between. Germline lookup yields CDR1 KGHSH and CDR2 LQKENI. The CDR3 nucleotides are TGTGCCAGCTCACCTGACAGACTAAGAGGCTACACCTTC. Residues: CASSPDRLRGYTF.

The chain is built from TRBV4-3 and TRBJ2-2, with D tentatively TRBD1 or TRBD2 (5 bases each). Germline V gives CDR1 LGHNA, CDR2 YSLEER. The germline V and J ends were trimmed by 7 bases and 6 bases, with 15 bases remaining between them. This CDR3 has 14 amino acids. The CDR3 DNA sequence: TGCGCCAGCACCCCTGTGGGGGAACCCGGGGAGCTGTTTTTT. This gives the protein CASTPVGEPGELFF.

This clonotype has just a few counts. The rearrangement uses TRBV29-1 and TRBJ2-5; 7 bases match TRBD1. This CDR3 has 16 amino acids. Germline V gene sequence: CDR1 SQVTM, CDR2 ANQGSEA. The V segment lost 5 bases and the J segment 0 bases; nucleotides outside the gene matches: 12. The chain's CDR3 is CSVLDVRDSYQETQYF. The DNA for the CDR3 is TGCAGCGTTCTTGATGTTCGGGACAGTTACCAAGAGACCCAGTACTTC.

The gene calls are TRBV29-1 and TRBJ1-2, with a possible D match to TRBD1 (5 bases). The CDR3 covers 14 residues. In germline, CDR1 is SQVTM, CDR2 ANQGSEA. The CDR3 DNA sequence: TGCAGTTCCCTCGGCACGAGGGGTGTCTATGGCTACACCTTC. This encodes CSSLGTRGVYGYTF.

The chain joins TRBV18 to TRBJ2-6; 9 bases align to TRBD1. Germline trimming cut 4 bases from V and 0 bases from J; bases unmatched to any gene: 13. This CDR3 region has 20 residues. Germline V gene lookup returns CDR1 KGHSH and CDR2 LQKENI. CDR3: CASSLSITGTGLSGANVLTF. The CDR3 region has the DNA TGTGCCAGCTCACTTTCTATTACAGGGACAGGGCTCTCTGGGGCCAACGTCCTGACTTTC.

The chain carries TRBV13 and TRBJ2-5, with 9 nucleotides matching TRBD1. The V segment lost 3 bases and the J segment 7 bases; nucleotides outside the gene matches: 6. The CDR3 covers 14 residues. Germline CDR1 reads PRHDT; CDR2 reads FYEKMQ (reference sequence). This chain's CDR3 is CASSLDRGQVTQYF. In DNA, the CDR3 is TGTGCCAGCAGCTTGGACAGGGGCCAGGTGACCCAGTACTTC.